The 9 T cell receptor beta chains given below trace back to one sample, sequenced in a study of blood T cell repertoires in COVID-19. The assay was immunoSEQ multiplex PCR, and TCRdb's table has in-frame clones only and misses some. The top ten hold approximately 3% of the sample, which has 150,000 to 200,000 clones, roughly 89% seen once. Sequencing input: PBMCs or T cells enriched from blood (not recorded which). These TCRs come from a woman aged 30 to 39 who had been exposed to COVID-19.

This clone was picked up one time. CDR3 DNA: TGTGCCAGCAGGACAGGAAGCCCTCCTGAAGCTTTCTTT. This translates into CASRTGSPPEAFF. The V gene is TRBV19, the J gene TRBJ1-1, with 7 bases fitting TRBD1. Germline CDR1 reads LNHDA; CDR2 reads SQIVND (reference sequence). The CDR3 contains 13 residues. The ends lost 9 bases at V and 6 bases at J; junction bases unmatched: 10.

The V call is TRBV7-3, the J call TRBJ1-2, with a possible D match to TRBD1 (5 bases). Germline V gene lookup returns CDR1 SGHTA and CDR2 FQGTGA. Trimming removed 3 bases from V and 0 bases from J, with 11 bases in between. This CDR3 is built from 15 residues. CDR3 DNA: TGTGCCAGCAGCTTGGAGGGGAGCGCTAACTATGGCTACACCTTC. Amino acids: CASSLEGSANYGYTF. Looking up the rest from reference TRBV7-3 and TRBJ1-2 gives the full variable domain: GAGVSQTPSNKVTEKGKYVELRCDPISGHTALYWYRQSLGQGPEFLIYFQGTGAADDSGLPNDRFFAVRPEGSVSTLKIQRTERGDSAVYLCASSLEGSANYGYTFGSGTRLTVV.

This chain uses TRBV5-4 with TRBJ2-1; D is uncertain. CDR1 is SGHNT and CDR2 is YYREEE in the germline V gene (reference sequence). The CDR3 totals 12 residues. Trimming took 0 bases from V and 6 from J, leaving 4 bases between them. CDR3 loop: CASSLDLNEQFF. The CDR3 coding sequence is TGTGCCAGCAGCTTGGATCTCAATGAGCAGTTCTTC.

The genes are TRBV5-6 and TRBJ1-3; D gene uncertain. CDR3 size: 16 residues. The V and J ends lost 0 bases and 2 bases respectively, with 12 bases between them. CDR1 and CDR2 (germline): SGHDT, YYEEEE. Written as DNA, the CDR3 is TGTGCCAGCAGCTTGGATGGGCCAACCCCTGGAAACACCATATATTTT. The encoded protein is CASSLDGPTPGNTIYF.

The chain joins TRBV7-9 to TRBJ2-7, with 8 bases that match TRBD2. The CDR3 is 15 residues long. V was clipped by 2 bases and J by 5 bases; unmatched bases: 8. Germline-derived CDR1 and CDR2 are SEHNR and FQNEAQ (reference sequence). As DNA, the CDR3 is TGTGCCAGCAGCTTAACCCGGGGGGGGCTCAACGAGCAGTACTTC. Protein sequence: CASSLTRGGLNEQYF.

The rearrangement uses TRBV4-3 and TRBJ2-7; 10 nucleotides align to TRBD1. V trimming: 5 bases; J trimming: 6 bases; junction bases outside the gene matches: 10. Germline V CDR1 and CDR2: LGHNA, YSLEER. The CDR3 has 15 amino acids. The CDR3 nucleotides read TGCGCCAGCAGCGACTATGGGACAGGGGATGGCGAGCAGTACTTC. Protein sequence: CASSDYGTGDGEQYF.

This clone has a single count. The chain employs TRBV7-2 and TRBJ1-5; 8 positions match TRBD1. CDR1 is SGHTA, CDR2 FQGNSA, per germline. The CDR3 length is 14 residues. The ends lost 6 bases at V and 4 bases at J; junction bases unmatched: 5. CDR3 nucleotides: TGTGCCAGCAGTTCAGGGGGCTGGAATCAGCCCCAGCATTTT. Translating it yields CASSSGGWNQPQHF.

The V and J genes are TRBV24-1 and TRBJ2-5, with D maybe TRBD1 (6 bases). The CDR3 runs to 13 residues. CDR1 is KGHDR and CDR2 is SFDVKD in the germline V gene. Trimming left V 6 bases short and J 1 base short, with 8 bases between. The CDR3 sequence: CATSTDSQETQYF. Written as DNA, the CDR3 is TGTGCCACCAGTACGGACAGCCAAGAGACCCAGTACTTC.

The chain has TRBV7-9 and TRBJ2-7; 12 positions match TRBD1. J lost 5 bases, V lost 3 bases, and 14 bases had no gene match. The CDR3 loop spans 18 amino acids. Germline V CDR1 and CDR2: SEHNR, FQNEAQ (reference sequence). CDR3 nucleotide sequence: TGTGCCAGCAGCTTTTGGGGGACAGGGGGCAAAGGTGCGGACGAGCAGTACTTC. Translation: CASSFWGTGGKGADEQYF.